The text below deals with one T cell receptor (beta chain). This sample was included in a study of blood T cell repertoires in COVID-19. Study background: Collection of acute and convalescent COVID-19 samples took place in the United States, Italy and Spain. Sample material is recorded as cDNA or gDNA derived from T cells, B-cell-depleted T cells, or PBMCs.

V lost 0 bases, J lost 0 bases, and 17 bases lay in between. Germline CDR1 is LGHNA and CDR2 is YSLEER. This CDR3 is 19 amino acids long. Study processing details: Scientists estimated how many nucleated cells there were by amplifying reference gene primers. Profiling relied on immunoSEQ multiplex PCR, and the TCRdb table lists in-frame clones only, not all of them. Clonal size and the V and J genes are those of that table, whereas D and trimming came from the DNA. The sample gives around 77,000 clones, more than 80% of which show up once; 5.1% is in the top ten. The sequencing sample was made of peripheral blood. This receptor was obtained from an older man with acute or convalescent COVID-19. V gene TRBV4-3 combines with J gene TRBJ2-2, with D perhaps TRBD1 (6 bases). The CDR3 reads CASSQEVWGPSPNTGELFF. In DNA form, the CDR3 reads TGCGCCAGCAGCCAAGAGGTATGGGGGCCGAGTCCGAACACCGGGGAGCTGTTTTTT.